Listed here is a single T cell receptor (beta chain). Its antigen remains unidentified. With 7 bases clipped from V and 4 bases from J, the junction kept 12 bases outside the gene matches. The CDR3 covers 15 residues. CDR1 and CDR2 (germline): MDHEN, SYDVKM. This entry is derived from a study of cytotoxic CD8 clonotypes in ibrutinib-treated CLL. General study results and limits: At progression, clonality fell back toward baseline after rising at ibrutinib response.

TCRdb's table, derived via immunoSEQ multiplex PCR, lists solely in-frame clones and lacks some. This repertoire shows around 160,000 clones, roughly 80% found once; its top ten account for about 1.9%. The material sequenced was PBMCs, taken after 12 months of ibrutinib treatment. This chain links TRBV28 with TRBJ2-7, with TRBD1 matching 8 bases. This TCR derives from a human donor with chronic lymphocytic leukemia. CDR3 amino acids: CASTLSGQGAYEQYF. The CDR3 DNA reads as TGTGCCAGCACCTTATCTGGGCAGGGGGCTTACGAGCAGTACTTC.